This entry features one T cell receptor (beta chain) sequence. This clone is judged large (0.1 to 1%). Its antigen target is currently unknown. No much larger clone is present one base from it, and per-base qualities are unavailable. Synovial fluid effusions were drawn from actively inflamed joints of patients with psoriatic arthritis. For each patient, synovial fluid served as the source from which three memory CD8+ T cell populations were isolated by sorting: Tc1 cells (IL-17A-IFNgamma+), Tc17 cells (IL-17A+) and the bulk memory fraction, allowing their TCR repertoires to be compared. Psoriatic arthritis patients met the Classification of Psoriatic Arthritis Study Group (CASPAR) criteria. For the bulk memory CD8+ T cell sort, CD45RA-CD27+/- cells were combined with CD45RA+CD27- cells. Sorted CD8+ T cell subsets from the synovial fluid of a few patients with psoriatic arthritis were subjected to TCRbeta sequencing. Before use, synovial fluid mononuclear cells were separated with Lymphoprep and cryopreserved in liquid nitrogen. The medium used for cryopreservation was made up of around 50% fetal calf serum and 10% dimethyl sulfoxide.

This sample is part of a study of IL-17A CD8 T cells in psoriatic arthritis synovium. For context, the study as a whole: The study was designed to define the phenotype, molecular profile and function of synovial IL-17A+CD8+ T cells in the pathogenesis of psoriatic arthritis.

CDR1 and CDR2, per the germline V gene (reference sequence), are SEHNR and FQNEAQ. V is cut by 1 base and J by 3 bases, and the space between the germline ends is 6 bases. The CDR3 contains 13 residues, cysteine and phenylalanine counted. The DNA shown is the 39-base CDR3, in frame from base 1. After DNA extraction (Qiagen), TCRbeta V-D-J rearrangements were amplified in a bias-controlled manner and then sequenced at high throughput (immunoSEQ; Adaptive Biotech). The source study handled its data this way. Productive sequences were analyzed at sequence level using the immunoSEQ Analyzer platform. Clonality was computed as 1 minus Pielou's evenness, ranging from 0 (highly polyclonal) to 1 (monoclonal). The Morisita index, which runs from 0 (no similarity) to 1 (complete similarity), was used to measure repertoire overlap between subsets. The source is immuneACCESS, and TCRdb retained only in-frame sequences with V and J called. Part of the clones is not carried over; for the studies checked, unresolved V genes explain less than half of this, and the remainder is unexplained. V, J and clone size reflect that table, while D and trimming were determined from the DNA. A total of 2,300 or so clones appear in this sample, roughly 70% of them only once. The top ten hold 13% to 15% of the sample.

Overall study results and their limits: Only a few patients were included in the TCR sequencing, a limited sample size that the authors acknowledged. Cells were obtained from synovial fluid rather than synovial tissue, because no psoriatic arthritis synovial tissue samples were available. Although over 4% of the repertoire was occupied by some individual clones, most synovial CD8+ subsets remained polyclonal.

The chain is encoded by TRBV7-9 joined to TRBJ1-2, with the D gene too uncertain to name. The receptor was isolated from a human donor with psoriatic arthritis. The sequenced material came from memory CD8+ T cells from synovial fluid. This specimen's cell subset or site label, interpreted: bulk memory CD8+ T cells (CD45RA-CD27+/- and CD45RA+CD27-). The base sequence is TGTGCCAGCAGCTTAGTCGGTGACTATGGCTACACCTTC. Its amino acids are CASSLVGDYGYTF.